The next 31 T cell receptor beta chains were all read from a single sample in a study of blood T cell repertoires in COVID-19. Sequencing was performed with immunoSEQ multiplex PCR; in TCRdb, only in-frame clones are kept and a portion is missing. The sample holds approximately 41,000 clones, roughly 88% seen once. Material for sequencing was peripheral blood. Source of these receptors: a woman in her thirties or forties with acute or convalescent COVID-19.

The chain has TRBV9 and TRBJ2-1, with D perhaps TRBD1 (6 bases). Germline V gives CDR1 SGDLS, CDR2 YYNGEE. The CDR3 consists of 13 residues. V gave up 5 bases and J gave up 6 bases, with 12 bases separating them. In DNA, the CDR3 is TGTGCCAGCAGTGTCGGGACAATCAATGAGCAGTTCTTC. This sequence encodes CASSVGTINEQFF.

The genes are TRBV2 and TRBJ2-7, with TRBD1 identical over 7 bases. The CDR3 is made up of 16 amino acids. Germline V gene sequence: CDR1 SNHLY, CDR2 FYNNEI. Unmatched junction bases numbered 12, after V lost 7 bases and J lost 0 bases. The CDR3 region is CASTHLTTGLSYEQYF. DNA for the CDR3: TGTGCCAGCACCCACCTCACGACAGGGCTCTCCTACGAGCAGTACTTC.

The V gene is TRBV27, the J gene TRBJ2-1; a possible D gene is TRBD1 (5 bases). Germline CDR1 reads MNHEY; CDR2 reads SMNVEV (reference sequence). This CDR3 has 13 amino acids. V was shortened by 10 bases and J by 0 bases, with 10 bases between the two germline ends. The CDR3 loop is CATGRDSYNEQFF. The CDR3 DNA follows: TGTGCCACGGGCAGGGACTCCTACAATGAGCAGTTCTTC.

The rearrangement joins TRBV28 to TRBJ1-2, with TRBD1 matching over 9 bases. Germline-derived CDR1 and CDR2 are MDHEN and SYDVKM. The CDR3 consists of 15 residues. V was pared by 4 bases and J by 1 base, with 4 bases of the junction left unmatched. This CDR3 reads CASSSSTGGNYGYTF. The CDR3 coding sequence is TGTGCCAGCAGTTCCTCGACAGGGGGTAACTATGGCTACACCTTC.

This chain joins TRBV29-1 and TRBJ1-5; 11 bases are a match to TRBD1. Unmatched junction bases numbered 3, after V lost 6 bases and J lost 5 bases. CDR3 length equals 13 residues. Per germline, CDR1 SQVTM and CDR2 ANQGSEA. This CDR3 reads CSVGGQGDQPQHF. CDR3 nucleotide sequence: TGCAGCGTGGGGGGACAGGGGGATCAGCCCCAGCATTTT.

The V call is TRBV28, the J call TRBJ1-2; 11 bases match TRBD1. In germline, CDR1 is MDHEN, CDR2 SYDVKM. V shed 6 bases and J 7 bases; nucleotides not matched to a gene: 10. The CDR3 is 15 amino acids. The CDR3 here is CASSDPRGTGGGYTF. CDR3 nucleotides: TGTGCCAGCAGCGACCCCCGCGGGACAGGGGGTGGCTACACCTTC.

The chain recombines TRBV5-1 with TRBJ2-1; 9 positions match TRBD2. J lost 0 bases, V lost 2 bases, and 3 bases had no gene match. Germline CDR1 is SGHRS and CDR2 is YFSETQ. The CDR3 sequence is 16 residues long. CDR3 sequence (DNA): TGCGCCAGCAGCTTTCCACTAGCGGGCTCCTACAATGAGCAGTTCTTC. Protein sequence: CASSFPLAGSYNEQFF.

The chain links TRBV30 to TRBJ2-1; 7 bases map to TRBD2. The CDR3 is 13 amino acids. From germline, CDR1 is GTSNPN and CDR2 SVGIG (reference sequence). Trimming cost V 3 bases and J 6 bases; bases outside gene matches: 5. DNA for the CDR3: TGTGCCTGGAGGATCTTAGCGGGCAATGAGCAGTTCTTC. Protein sequence: CAWRILAGNEQFF.

The rearrangement joins TRBV11-2 to TRBJ1-1; D is unresolved. Deletions cut 5 bases from V and 1 base from J, with 8 bases between. The CDR3 is 13 amino acids. From germline, CDR1 is SGHAT and CDR2 FQNNGV. The CDR3, as DNA: TGTGCCAGCAGCGTACAGACGAACACTGAAGCTTTCTTT. This codes for CASSVQTNTEAFF.

The chain employs TRBV19 and TRBJ1-2; 7 nucleotides agree with TRBD1. The CDR3 sequence is 14 residues long. In germline, CDR1 is LNHDA, CDR2 SQIVND (reference sequence). V gave up 5 bases and J gave up 4 bases; unmatched junction bases: 7. CDR3 sequence: CASSEFRTGYGYTF. CDR3 in DNA: TGTGCCAGTAGTGAATTTAGGACAGGCTATGGCTACACCTTC.

The chain carries TRBV9 and TRBJ1-2; 9 positions agree with TRBD1. The germline gives CDR1 SGDLS, CDR2 YYNGEE. This CDR3 contains 15 residues. V lost 4 bases, J lost 4 bases, and 8 bases stayed unmatched. CDR3 nucleotides: TGTGCCAGCAGCACACAGGGGGCGCGAGGCTATGGCTACACCTTC. Its translation is CASSTQGARGYGYTF.

This rearrangement joins TRBV3-1 (or the pseudogene TRBV3-2) to TRBJ2-7, with TRBD1 identical over 8 bases. CDR1 is LGHDT, CDR2 YNNKEL, per germline (reference sequence). V dropped 4 bases and J dropped 2; count of bases not matched to a gene: 7. This CDR3 contains 15 residues. The CDR3 loop reads CASSRSPTGAYEQYF. In nucleotides, the CDR3 is TGTGCCAGCAGCCGATCCCCGACAGGGGCCTACGAGCAGTACTTC.

The V and J genes are TRBV6-1 and TRBJ2-5; no clear D gene. This CDR3 is built from 11 residues. Between the trimmed V and J ends, which lost 3 bases and 9 bases, there was a span of 8 bases. Germline lookup yields CDR1 MNHNS and CDR2 SASEGT. The CDR3 nucleotides read TGTGCCAGCAGTGAGGGCTCTCCCCAGTACTTC. Translating gives CASSEGSPQYF.

V is TRBV28 and J is TRBJ2-3; 8 bases align to TRBD2. Germline values: CDR1 MDHEN, CDR2 SYDVKM. The ends lost 3 bases at V and 3 bases at J; junction bases unmatched: 11. The CDR3 covers 17 residues. The CDR3 reads CASSFGVSGMNTDTQYF. Here the CDR3 DNA reads TGTGCCAGCAGTTTTGGGGTTAGCGGGATGAATACAGATACGCAGTATTTT.

The chain couples TRBV5-6 to TRBJ2-4; D is possibly TRBD1 (6 bases). V shed 3 bases and J shed 0 bases, with 22 bases lying between them. From germline, CDR1 is SGHDT and CDR2 YYEEEE. The CDR3 consists of 19 residues. CDR3 nucleotide sequence: TGTGCCAGCAGCTCCACACCAAATACAGGGAATCTAGCCAAAAACATTCAGTACTTC. Translating gives CASSSTPNTGNLAKNIQYF. Based on the CDR3 plus reference TRBV5-6 and TRBJ2-4, the full variable domain is DAGVTQSPTHLIKTRGQQVTLRCSPKSGHDTVSWYQQALGQGPQFIFQYYEEEERQRGNFPDRFSGHQFPNYSSELNVNALLLGDSALYLCASSSTPNTGNLAKNIQYFGAGTRLSVL.

The chain carries TRBV5-4 and TRBJ2-4; perhaps TRBD2 as D (6 bases). Germline V lookup: CDR1 SGHNT, CDR2 YYREEE (reference sequence). Trimming left V 0 bases short and J 9 bases short, with 13 bases between. CDR3 length: 14 residues. The CDR3 DNA reads TGTGCCAGCAGCTTGGTTCGGGACTCTCCCATTCAGTACTTC. Amino acids: CASSLVRDSPIQYF.

The chain employs TRBV5-1 and TRBJ2-5; D perhaps matches TRBD2 (5 bases). V lost 4 bases, J lost 5 bases, and 15 bases lay in between. The germline V gene has CDR1 SGHRS and CDR2 YFSETQ. The length of the CDR3 is 14 residues. This CDR3 is CASSVLGSAETQYF. As DNA, the CDR3 is TGCGCCAGCAGCGTACTAGGGTCTGCGGAGACCCAGTACTTC.

J is TRBJ2-6 and V is TRBV7-3; TRBD1 matches at 7 bases. The CDR3 totals 16 residues. J gave up 3 bases and V 3 bases, and 5 bases lay outside the gene matches. In germline, CDR1 is SGHTA, CDR2 FQGTGA. The CDR3 here is CASSFTQGSGANVLTF. The CDR3 DNA follows: TGTGCCAGCAGCTTTACACAGGGGAGTGGGGCCAACGTCCTGACTTTC.

This clone was detected only a few times. The chain joins TRBV7-9 to TRBJ1-5, with no clear D. The V gene lost 6 bases and the J gene lost 1 base, with 4 bases spanning the gap. The germline CDR1 and CDR2 sequences are SEHNR and FQNEAQ (reference sequence). The CDR3 length is 12 residues. The CDR3 loop reads CASSQSNQPQHF. As DNA, the CDR3 is TGTGCCAGCAGTCAGAGCAATCAGCCCCAGCATTTT.

V gene TRBV27 combines with J gene TRBJ1-5; 8 positions match TRBD1. The CDR3 extends over 15 amino acids. In germline, CDR1 is MNHEY, CDR2 SMNVEV (reference sequence). The V segment lost 6 bases and the J segment 3 bases; nucleotides outside the gene matches: 7. This chain's CDR3 is CASRPTGGANQPQHF. The DNA of the CDR3 is TGTGCCAGCAGACCTACAGGGGGGGCCAATCAGCCCCAGCATTTT.

This clone has just a few counts. This chain links TRBV7-6 with TRBJ1-2; 10 bases agree with TRBD1. Germline values: CDR1 SGHVS, CDR2 FNYEAQ. The CDR3 loop spans 12 amino acids. Trimming removed 8 bases from V and 4 bases from J; junction bases left unmatched: 1. The CDR3 sequence: CASGTGVYGYTF. CDR3 nucleotides: TGTGCCAGCGGGACAGGGGTCTATGGCTACACCTTC.

This chain uses TRBV3-1 (or the pseudogene TRBV3-2) with TRBJ1-4; 9 bases agree with TRBD1. Germline CDR1 and CDR2: LGHDT and YNNKEL (reference sequence). V was pared by 3 bases and J by 8 bases, with 7 bases of the junction left unmatched. The CDR3 totals 15 residues. The DNA of the CDR3 is TGTGCCAGCAGCCACACGGGGACAGGGCAGGAAAAACTGTTTTTT. It is translated as CASSHTGTGQEKLFF.

The chain carries TRBV5-4 and TRBJ2-3; TRBD2 agrees at 8 bases. The CDR3 covers 17 residues. Germline V gives CDR1 SGHNT, CDR2 YYREEE (reference sequence). J gave up 8 bases and V 2 bases, and 16 bases lay outside the gene matches. The CDR3 DNA is TGTGCCAGCAGCTTTCCTACGGCGGGGACTAGAAACGGTACGCAGTATTTT. Translated: CASSFPTAGTRNGTQYF.

The J gene is TRBJ1-1, the V gene TRBV5-1; tentatively, D is TRBD1 (6 bases). The CDR3 is 14 residues long. With 0 bases removed from V and 4 bases from J, the gap between germline ends came to 10 bases. Germline CDR1 reads SGHRS; CDR2 reads YFSETQ. The CDR3 loop reads CASSLAQGRTEAFF. CDR3 nucleotides: TGCGCCAGCAGCTTGGCCCAGGGGCGCACTGAAGCTTTCTTT.

The rearrangement joins TRBV7-2 to TRBJ1-1; D unresolved. Looked up from germline, CDR1 is SGHTA and CDR2 is FQGNSA. The V and J ends lost 0 bases and 1 base respectively, with 3 bases between them. CDR3 length equals 13 residues. As DNA, the CDR3 is TGTGCCAGCAGCTTAGCCGGGAACACTGAAGCTTTCTTT. Amino acid sequence: CASSLAGNTEAFF.

The V gene is TRBV28, the J gene TRBJ1-3; no clear D. The CDR3 has 16 residues. Trimming stripped 3 bases from V and 7 bases from J, with 19 bases between. Germline V CDR1 and CDR2: MDHEN, SYDVKM. Here the CDR3 reads CASSLRIRTRTNTIYF. CDR3 bases: TGTGCCAGCAGTTTGAGGATCCGAACACGGACTAACACCATATATTTT.

The chain's CDR3 is CATSDFEERETQYF. The CDR3 nucleotides read TGTGCCACCAGTGATTTCGAGGAGAGGGAGACCCAGTACTTC. V is TRBV24-1 and J is TRBJ2-5; no clear D. The V and J ends lost 1 base and 5 bases respectively, with 10 bases between them. CDR3 length equals 14 residues. Germline-derived CDR1 and CDR2 are KGHDR and SFDVKD.

The V gene is TRBV7-2, the J gene TRBJ2-2; maybe TRBD2 (6 bases). CDR3 length: 15 residues. V lost 4 bases to trimming and J lost 4 bases, with 13 bases between them. Per the germline V gene, CDR1 is SGHTA and CDR2 is FQGNSA. CDR3 amino acids: CASSSTLGGTGELFF. The CDR3 bases are TGTGCCAGCAGCTCCACGTTGGGAGGCACCGGGGAGCTGTTTTTT. Combining the CDR3 with reference TRBV7-2 and TRBJ2-2 gives the whole variable domain GAGVSQSPSNKVTEKGKDVELRCDPISGHTALYWYRQSLGQGLEFLIYFQGNSAPDKSGLPSDRFSAERTGGSVSTLTIQRTQQEDSAVYLCASSSTLGGTGELFFGEGSRLTVL.

This chain uses TRBV30 with TRBJ2-7; D call uncertain. Germline V gives CDR1 GTSNPN, CDR2 SVGIG (reference sequence). Trimming removed 0 bases from V and 4 bases from J, with 10 bases in between. This CDR3 has 13 amino acids. The CDR3 reads CAWSVQPAYEQYF. CDR3 nucleotides: TGTGCCTGGAGTGTACAACCCGCTTACGAGCAGTACTTC.

J is TRBJ2-7 and V is TRBV7-2, with 7 bases that match TRBD1. Germline V CDR1 and CDR2: SGHTA, FQGNSA. Unmatched junction bases numbered 8, after V lost 3 bases and J lost 6 bases. The CDR3 extends over 14 amino acids. The CDR3 is CASSFLQGSGEQYF. CDR3 nucleotides: TGTGCCAGCAGCTTCCTACAGGGGTCGGGCGAGCAGTACTTC.

This chain connects TRBV11-3 to TRBJ2-1; 9 nucleotides agree with TRBD2. The junction had 8 bases not matched to a gene; V was cut back by 1 base and J by 7 bases. The CDR3 is made up of 16 amino acids. In germline, CDR1 is SGHNT, CDR2 YENEEA. CDR3 region: CASSLGAGGARNEQFF. The CDR3 nucleotides are TGTGCCAGCAGCTTAGGTGCGGGGGGGGCGCGGAATGAGCAGTTCTTC.